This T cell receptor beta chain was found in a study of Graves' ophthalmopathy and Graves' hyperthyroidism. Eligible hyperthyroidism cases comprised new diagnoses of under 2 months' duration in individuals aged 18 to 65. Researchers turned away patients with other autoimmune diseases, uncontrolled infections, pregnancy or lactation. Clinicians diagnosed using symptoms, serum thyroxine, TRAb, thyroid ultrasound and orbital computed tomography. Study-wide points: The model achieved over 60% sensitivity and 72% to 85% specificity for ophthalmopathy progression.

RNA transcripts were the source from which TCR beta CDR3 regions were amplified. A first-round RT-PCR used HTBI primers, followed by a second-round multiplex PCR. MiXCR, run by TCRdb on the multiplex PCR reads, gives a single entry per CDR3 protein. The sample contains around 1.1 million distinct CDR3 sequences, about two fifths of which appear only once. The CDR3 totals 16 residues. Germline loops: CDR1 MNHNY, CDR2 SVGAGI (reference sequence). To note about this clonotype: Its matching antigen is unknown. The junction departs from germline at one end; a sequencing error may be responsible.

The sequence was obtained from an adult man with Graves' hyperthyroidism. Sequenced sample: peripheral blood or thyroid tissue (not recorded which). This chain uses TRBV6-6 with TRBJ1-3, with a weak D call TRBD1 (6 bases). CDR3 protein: CASSRTTGSSGNAIYF. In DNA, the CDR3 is TGTGCCAGCAGCCGAACTACAGGGTCCTCTGGAAACGCCATATATTTT.